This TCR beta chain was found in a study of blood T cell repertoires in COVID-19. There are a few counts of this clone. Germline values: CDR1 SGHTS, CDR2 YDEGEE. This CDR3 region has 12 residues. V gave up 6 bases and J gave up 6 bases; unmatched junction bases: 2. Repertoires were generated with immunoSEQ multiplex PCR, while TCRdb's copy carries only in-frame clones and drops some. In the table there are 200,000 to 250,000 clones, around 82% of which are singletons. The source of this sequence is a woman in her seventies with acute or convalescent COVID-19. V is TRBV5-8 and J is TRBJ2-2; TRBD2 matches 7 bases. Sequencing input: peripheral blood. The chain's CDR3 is CASIRGAGELFF. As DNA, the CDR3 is TGTGCCAGCATACGGGGGGCCGGGGAGCTGTTTTTT.